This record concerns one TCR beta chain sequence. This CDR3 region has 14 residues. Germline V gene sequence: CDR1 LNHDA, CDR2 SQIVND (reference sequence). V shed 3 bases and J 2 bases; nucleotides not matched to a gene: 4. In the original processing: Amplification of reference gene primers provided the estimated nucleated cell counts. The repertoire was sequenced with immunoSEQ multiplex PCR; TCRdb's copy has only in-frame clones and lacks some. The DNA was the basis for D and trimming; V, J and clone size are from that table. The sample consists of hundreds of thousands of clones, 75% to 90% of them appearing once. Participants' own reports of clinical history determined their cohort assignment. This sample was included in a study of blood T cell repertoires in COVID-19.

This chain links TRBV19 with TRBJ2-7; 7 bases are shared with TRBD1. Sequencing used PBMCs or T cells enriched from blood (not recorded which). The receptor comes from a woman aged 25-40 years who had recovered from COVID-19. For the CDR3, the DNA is TGTGCCAGTAGTATCGGTCAGGGGGCCTACGAGCAGTACTTC. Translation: CASSIGQGAYEQYF.